The 12 T cell receptor beta chains in this list originate from one sample, sequenced in a study of cytomegalovirus exposure and HLA in healthy donors. The PCR ran on 60 Vbeta and 13 Jbeta primers. The table came from immunoSEQ multiplex PCR; TCRdb's copy has only in-frame clones and leaves some out. Altogether 90,000 to 100,000 clones are present, about 83% being singletons, with the ten largest covering around 17%. Sample: PBMCs. These receptors originate from a man aged 55 to 70 in good health and CMV-seropositive.

This chain links TRBV6-5 with TRBJ2-5; TRBD2 matches 12 bases. The CDR3 covers 15 residues. V lost 4 bases, J lost 5 bases, and 5 bases stayed unmatched. CDR1 is MNHEY and CDR2 is SVGAGI in the germline V gene. The CDR3 bases are TGTGCCAGCAGTTTCCGGACTAGCGGGGCGGAGACCCAGTACTTC. Translated: CASSFRTSGAETQYF.

This clone was detected only a few times. The chain links TRBV25-1 to TRBJ1-1; 7 bases agree with TRBD1. This CDR3 has 15 amino acids. With V trimmed by 7 bases and J by 0 bases, 8 bases remained unmatched. CDR1 and CDR2 (germline): MGHDK, SYGVNS. CDR3 nucleotide sequence: TGTGCCAGCACTAGACCGGGACAGATGAACACTGAAGCTTTCTTT. Amino acid sequence: CASTRPGQMNTEAFF.

This clone was seen only a few times. The V gene is TRBV4-1, the J gene TRBJ2-7; 9 positions agree with TRBD2. CDR1 is MGHRA and CDR2 is YSYEKL in the germline V gene. This CDR3 has 13 amino acids. Trimming removed 6 bases from V and 5 bases from J; junction bases left unmatched: 5. CDR3 in DNA: TGCGCCAGCAGTCTTAGCGGGGGAGACGAGCAGTACTTC. Its translation: CASSLSGGDEQYF.

The gene calls are TRBV7-6 and TRBJ1-5; D perhaps matches TRBD1 (5 bases). The germline CDR1 and CDR2 sequences are SGHVS and FNYEAQ. The V and J ends lost 0 bases and 5 bases respectively, with 8 bases between them. This CDR3 has 14 amino acids. The CDR3, as DNA: TGTGCCAGCAGCTTAGCAGGGGAGGATCAGCCCCAGCATTTT. It specifies CASSLAGEDQPQHF.

In this sample, this clone turned up once. The V call is TRBV6-5, the J call TRBJ1-2; D unresolved. Trimming cost V 6 bases and J 2 bases, with 7 bases left between them. This CDR3 is 12 amino acids long. Germline V gene lookup returns CDR1 MNHEY and CDR2 SVGAGI. DNA of the CDR3: TGTGCCAGCAGGGAGTTAAACTATGGCTACACCTTC. Amino acid sequence: CASRELNYGYTF.

This clone has only one observation. Here the CDR3 DNA reads TGTGCCAGCAGTGAATGGATTAGCGGGGAAAATGAGCAGTTCTTC. Amino acid sequence: CASSEWISGENEQFF. The rearrangement joins TRBV25-1 to TRBJ2-1, with 8 bases that match TRBD2. CDR1 and CDR2 (germline): MGHDK, SYGVNS. The CDR3 extends over 15 amino acids. V lost 1 base, J lost 7 bases, and 6 bases stayed unmatched.

The chain uses TRBV28 and TRBJ1-3; D is perhaps TRBD1 (6 bases). This CDR3 has 15 amino acids. V was pared by 6 bases and J by 7 bases, with 19 bases between. Germline loops: CDR1 MDHEN, CDR2 SYDVKM. As DNA, the CDR3 is TGTGCCAGCAGGGTCGTGGGGGGGCAGTGGAACACCATATATTTT. Translation gives CASRVVGGQWNTIYF. The full variable domain, with the rest looked up from reference TRBV28 and TRBJ1-3, is DVKVTQSSRYLVKRTGEKVFLECVQDMDHENMFWYRQDPGLGLRLIYFSYDVKMKEKGDIPEGYSVSREKKERFSLILESASTNQTSMYLCASRVVGGQWNTIYFGEGSWLTVV.

This sequence joins TRBV5-1 and TRBJ2-2, with TRBD2 as a possible D gene (6 bases). Germline CDR1 reads SGHRS; CDR2 reads YFSETQ. This CDR3 spans 16 amino acids. With 0 bases removed from V and 5 bases from J, the gap between germline ends came to 14 bases. CDR3 sequence reads: CASSLVGRAGTGELFF. DNA of the CDR3: TGCGCCAGCAGCTTGGTGGGCCGGGCGGGGACCGGGGAGCTGTTTTTT.

The chain combines TRBV5-1 with TRBJ1-1; D is uncertain. Germline CDR1 reads SGHRS; CDR2 reads YFSETQ. V shed 4 bases and J shed 4 bases, with 23 bases lying between them. The CDR3 extends over 17 amino acids. This chain's CDR3 is CASSLATTRLSGTEAFF. DNA of the CDR3: TGCGCCAGCAGCCTAGCGACAACCCGATTATCGGGCACTGAAGCTTTCTTT.

The gene calls are TRBV7-2 and TRBJ2-2; TRBD1 is a possible D gene (5 bases). Deletions cut 6 bases from V and 3 bases from J, with 11 bases between. The CDR3 loop spans 14 amino acids. The germline V gene has CDR1 SGHTA and CDR2 FQGNSA. Written as DNA, the CDR3 is TGTGCCAGCAGGGAGCAGGGCTACACCGGGGAGCTGTTTTTT. Translation gives CASREQGYTGELFF.

The V call is TRBV7-9, the J call TRBJ1-1, with D hard to call. The germline gives CDR1 SEHNR, CDR2 FQNEAQ (reference sequence). The CDR3 consists of 15 residues. The V end lost 1 base, the J end lost 3 bases, and 12 bases lay between the germline ends. The CDR3 DNA follows: TGTGCCAGCAGCTTAGAGGCTGGGCCTTACACTGAAGCTTTCTTT. Translated, it gives CASSLEAGPYTEAFF.

The chain links TRBV19 to TRBJ2-3, with D maybe TRBD1 (6 bases). The CDR3 covers 13 residues. The V end lost 7 bases, the J end lost 4 bases, and 12 bases lay between the germline ends. CDR1 and CDR2 from the germline V gene are LNHDA and SQIVND (reference sequence). CDR3 coding DNA: TGTGCCAGTAAGACTGGGGGCGCAGATACGCAGTATTTT. Its protein product is CASKTGGADTQYF.